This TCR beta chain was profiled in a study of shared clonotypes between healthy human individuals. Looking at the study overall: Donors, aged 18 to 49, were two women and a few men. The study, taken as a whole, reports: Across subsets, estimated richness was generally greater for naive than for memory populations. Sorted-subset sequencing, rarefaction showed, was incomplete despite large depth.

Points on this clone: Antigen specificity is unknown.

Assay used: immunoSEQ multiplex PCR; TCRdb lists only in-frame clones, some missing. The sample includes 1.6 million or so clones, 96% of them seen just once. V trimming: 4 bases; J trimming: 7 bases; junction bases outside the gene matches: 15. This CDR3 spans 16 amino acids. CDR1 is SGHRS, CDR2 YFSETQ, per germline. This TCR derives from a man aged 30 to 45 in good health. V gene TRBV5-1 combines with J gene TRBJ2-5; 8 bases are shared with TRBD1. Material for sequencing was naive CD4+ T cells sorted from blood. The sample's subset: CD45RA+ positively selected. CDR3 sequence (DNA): TGCGCCAGCAGCAACCTCACAGGGGGACTCCCAACGACCCAGTACTTC. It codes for CASSNLTGGLPTTQYF.